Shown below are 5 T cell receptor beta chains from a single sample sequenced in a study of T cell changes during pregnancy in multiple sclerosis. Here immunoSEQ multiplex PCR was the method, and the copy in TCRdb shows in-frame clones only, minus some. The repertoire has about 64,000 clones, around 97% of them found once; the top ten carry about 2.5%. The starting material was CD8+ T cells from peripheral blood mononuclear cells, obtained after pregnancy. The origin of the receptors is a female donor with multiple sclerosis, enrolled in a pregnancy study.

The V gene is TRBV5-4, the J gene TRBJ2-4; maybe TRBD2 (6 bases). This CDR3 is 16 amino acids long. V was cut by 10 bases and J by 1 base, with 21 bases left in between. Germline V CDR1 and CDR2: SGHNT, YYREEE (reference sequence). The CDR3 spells CALGDSTDYAKNIQYF. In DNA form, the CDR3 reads TGTGCCCTGGGCGACAGTACGGACTATGCCAAAAACATTCAGTACTTC.

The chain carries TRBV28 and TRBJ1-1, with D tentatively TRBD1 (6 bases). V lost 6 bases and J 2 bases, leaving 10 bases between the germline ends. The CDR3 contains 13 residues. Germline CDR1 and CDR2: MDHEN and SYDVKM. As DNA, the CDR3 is TGTGCCAGCAGGCCCAGGGGTAACACTGAAGCTTTCTTT. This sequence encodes CASRPRGNTEAFF.

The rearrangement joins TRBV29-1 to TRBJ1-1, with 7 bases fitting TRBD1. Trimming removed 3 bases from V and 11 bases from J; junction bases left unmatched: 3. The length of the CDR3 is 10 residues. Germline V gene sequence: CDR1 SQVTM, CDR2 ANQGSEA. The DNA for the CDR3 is TGCAGCGTTGAGGGCAGGGGGGCTTTCTTT. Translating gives CSVEGRGAFF.

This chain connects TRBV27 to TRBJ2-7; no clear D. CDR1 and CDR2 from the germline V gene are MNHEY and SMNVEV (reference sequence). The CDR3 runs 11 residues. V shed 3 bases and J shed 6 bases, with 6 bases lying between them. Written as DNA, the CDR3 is TGTGCCAGCAGTTTCCTAGGCGAGCAGTACTTC. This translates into CASSFLGEQYF.

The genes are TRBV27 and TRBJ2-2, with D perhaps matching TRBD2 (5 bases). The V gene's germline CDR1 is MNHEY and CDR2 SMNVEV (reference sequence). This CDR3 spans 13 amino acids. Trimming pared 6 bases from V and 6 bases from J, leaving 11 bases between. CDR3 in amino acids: CASRDFGAGELFF. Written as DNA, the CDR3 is TGTGCCAGCAGGGACTTCGGGGCCGGGGAGCTGTTTTTT.